A single T cell receptor beta chain is shown here with its context. Its antigen remains unknown. The protocol was immunoSEQ multiplex PCR, while the TCRdb copy is restricted to in-frame clones and leaves out a portion. In the table there are over 150,000 clones, approximately 80% of which are singletons. The data were obtained in a study of cytomegalovirus exposure and HLA in healthy donors. Overall study results and limits: A later analysis found first-cohort TCR clusters tended to co-occur in the 90 to 150 validation repertoires. Listed as cytomegalovirus-associated were about 160 TCR beta chains. Many donors shared some public TCRs, even though most TCR sequences were rare.

CDR3 length equals 16 residues. Germline lookup yields CDR1 MDHEN and CDR2 SYDVKM. J gave up 10 bases and V 4 bases, and 9 bases lay outside the gene matches. The clonotype was recovered from a woman aged 25 to 39 in good health and CMV-seropositive. The chain employs TRBV28 and TRBJ2-1, with 14 bases aligning to TRBD2. The sample comprised PBMCs. The CDR3 nucleotides are TGTGCCAGCAGTTATCGGACTAGCGGGAGGAACGGCGAGCAGTTCTTC. Its protein product is CASSYRTSGRNGEQFF.